The 24 T cell receptor beta chains below come from one sample, sequenced in a study of monozygotic twins with inflammatory bowel disease. Following a re-call of the 5' RACE reads, TCRdb has one entry per CDR3 protein and lacks DNA. This sample lists 110,000 to 150,000 distinct CDR3 sequences; its ten largest clones have roughly 1.2%. Sequencing input: blood. These receptors were obtained from a human donor with ulcerative colitis or Crohn's disease, or a healthy co-twin of an affected twin (not recorded which).

The chain employs TRBV5-1 and TRBJ2-1; the D call from TCRdb, TRBD2, cannot be confirmed without DNA. Germline CDR1 reads SGHRS; CDR2 reads YFSETQ. CDR3 length: 14 residues. The CDR3 protein is CASSLNRGADREFF.

V gene TRBV25-1 combines with J gene TRBJ2-3; TCRdb outputs TRBD2, but without DNA this stays unchecked. The CDR3 is made up of 13 amino acids. Germline V CDR1 and CDR2: MGHDK, SYGVNS. The CDR3 sequence is CASSGAGADTQYF. Together with reference TRBV25-1 and TRBJ2-3, the CDR3 gives the full variable domain: EADIYQTPRYLVIGTGKKITLECSQTMGHDKMYWYQQDPGMELHLIHYSYGVNSTEKGDLSSESTVSRIRTEHFPLTLESARPSHTSQYLCASSGAGADTQYFGPGTRLTVL.

V is TRBV5-1 and J is TRBJ2-1; TCRdb names TRBD1, which stays unverified in the absence of DNA. This CDR3 spans 15 amino acids. CDR1 SGHRS and CDR2 YFSETQ come from the germline V gene. This CDR3 reads CASSSLRDNYNEQFF. The entire variable domain, with the rest obtained from reference TRBV5-1 and TRBJ2-1, is as follows: KAGVTQTPRYLIKTRGQQVTLSCSPISGHRSVSWYQQTPGQGLQFLFEYFSETQRNKGNFPGRFSGRQFSNSRSEMNVSTLELGDSALYLCASSSLRDNYNEQFFGPGTRLTVL.

This chain links TRBV20-1 with TRBJ2-1; TCRdb's D gene call, TRBD2, goes unchecked for lack of DNA. CDR3 length: 14 residues. Germline V gene lookup returns CDR1 DFQATT and CDR2 SNEGSKA (reference sequence). The CDR3 loop is CSAQLAGGGNEQFF.

The rearrangement links TRBV30 to TRBJ2-1; the TRBD1 assignment by TCRdb is unverifiable without DNA. This CDR3 is 14 amino acids long. Germline CDR1 reads GTSNPN; CDR2 reads SVGIG (reference sequence). This CDR3 is CAWSQTGPYNEQFF.

The gene calls are TRBV18 and TRBJ1-1; TCRdb reports TRBD1, a call that lacks DNA to check it against. Germline CDR1 is KGHSH and CDR2 is LQKENI. CDR3 length equals 14 residues. This CDR3 is CASSSSTGRTEAFF.

CDR3 residues: CSVGLLGTGDQPQHF. V usage is TRBV20-1 and J usage is TRBJ1-5. This CDR3 spans 15 amino acids. Germline-derived CDR1 and CDR2 are DFQATT and SNEGSKA (reference sequence).

The J gene is TRBJ1-5, the V gene TRBV19; TCRdb names TRBD1, which stays unverified in the absence of DNA. Germline loops: CDR1 LNHDA, CDR2 SQIVND (reference sequence). The CDR3 spans 15 residues. CDR3 protein: CASSMGTGSNQPQHF.

This chain joins TRBV20-1 and TRBJ1-2. The CDR3 covers 15 residues. In germline, CDR1 is DFQATT, CDR2 SNEGSKA (reference sequence). This CDR3 is CSARGLNGEGYGYTF.

The rearrangement links TRBV3-1 to TRBJ2-1; TCRdb calls TRBD2, which cannot be checked without DNA. Germline values: CDR1 LGHDT, CDR2 YNNKEL (reference sequence). The CDR3 has 16 residues. The chain's CDR3 is CASSQVASGTGNEQFF.

The chain links TRBV5-1 to TRBJ2-1. The germline CDR1 and CDR2 sequences are SGHRS and YFSETQ. The CDR3 is made up of 17 amino acids. The CDR3 sequence: CASSLLLTRISYNEQFF.

The gene calls are TRBV20-1 and TRBJ1-1. CDR3 length: 15 residues. CDR1 is DFQATT, CDR2 SNEGSKA, per germline (reference sequence). CDR3 amino acids: CSACPRPGMNTEAFF.

CDR3 protein: CASSSNPGGVIGGELFF. The chain recombines TRBV7-2 with TRBJ2-2; there is no DNA to check the TCRdb D call of TRBD1. CDR1 SGHTA and CDR2 FQGNSA come from the germline V gene. This CDR3 has 17 residues. The variable domain in full, completed from reference TRBV7-2 and TRBJ2-2, reads GAGVSQSPSNKVTEKGKDVELRCDPISGHTALYWYRQSLGQGLEFLIYFQGNSAPDKSGLPSDRFSAERTGGSVSTLTIQRTQQEDSAVYLCASSSNPGGVIGGELFFGEGSRLTVL.

The V call is TRBV11-2, the J call TRBJ1-2; TCRdb reports TRBD1, a call that lacks DNA to check it against. There are 20 residues in the CDR3. The germline gives CDR1 SGHAT, CDR2 FQNNGV. CDR3 region: CASSLGWGTLRQGESYGYTF. Full variable domain (outside the CDR3, taken from reference TRBV11-2 and TRBJ1-2): EAGVAQSPRYKIIEKRQSVAFWCNPISGHATLYWYQQILGQGPKLLIQFQNNGVVDDSQLPKDRFSAERLKGVDSTLKIQPAKLEDSAVYLCASSLGWGTLRQGESYGYTFGSGTRLTVV.

The rearrangement uses TRBV10-3 and TRBJ2-5; the TCRdb call, TRBD2, lacks DNA for checking. The CDR3 has 17 residues. Looked up from germline, CDR1 is ENHRY and CDR2 is SYGVKD. The CDR3 protein is CAISESPRARAEETQYF.

CDR3 sequence: CASSTTSGLYEQYF. This chain links TRBV4-1 with TRBJ2-7; TCRdb outputs TRBD2, but without DNA this stays unchecked. Germline CDR1 is MGHRA and CDR2 is YSYEKL. The CDR3 covers 14 residues.

This chain links TRBV7-8 with TRBJ2-7; TCRdb designates TRBD2, a call that cannot be tested without DNA. Germline V gives CDR1 SGHVS, CDR2 FQNEAQ. The CDR3 extends over 14 amino acids. CDR3 in amino acids: CASSSEGSSYEQYF.

The chain recombines TRBV11-2 with TRBJ2-7; the D gene TCRdb calls, TRBD2, cannot be checked with no DNA. This CDR3 is built from 20 residues. Germline-derived CDR1 and CDR2 are SGHAT and FQNNGV. CDR3 region: CASSPLSQGLAGVRLYEQYF.

The J gene is TRBJ2-1, the V gene TRBV30; the TCRdb call, TRBD2, lacks DNA for checking. This CDR3 spans 13 amino acids. Germline CDR1 and CDR2: GTSNPN and SVGIG (reference sequence). Here the CDR3 reads CAWSSGRIHEQFF.

The chain recombines TRBV7-9 with TRBJ1-4. This CDR3 has 14 residues. Germline V gives CDR1 SEHNR, CDR2 FQNEAQ (reference sequence). CDR3 protein: CASSLYEGEEKLFF.

The V gene is TRBV28, the J gene TRBJ2-1; absent DNA, TCRdb's TRBD2 call cannot be checked. The CDR3 has 14 amino acids. Germline V CDR1 and CDR2: MDHEN, SYDVKM. CDR3 residues: CASSRLSSYNEQFF. Combining the CDR3 with reference TRBV28 and TRBJ2-1 gives the whole variable domain DVKVTQSSRYLVKRTGEKVFLECVQDMDHENMFWYRQDPGLGLRLIYFSYDVKMKEKGDIPEGYSVSREKKERFSLILESASTNQTSMYLCASSRLSSYNEQFFGPGTRLTVL.

The chain carries TRBV7-2 and TRBJ1-4; lacking DNA, the TRBD1 call made by TCRdb goes unchecked. Germline V gives CDR1 SGHTA, CDR2 FQGNSA. The CDR3 is 16 amino acids. CDR3 region: CASSFPPVAGGEKLFF.

The chain recombines TRBV6-6 with TRBJ1-2; TCRdb outputs TRBD1, but without DNA this stays unchecked. Germline CDR1 is MNHNY and CDR2 is SVGAGI (reference sequence). This CDR3 comprises 12 residues. The CDR3 loop reads CASNDSPYGYTF.

V usage is TRBV18 and J usage is TRBJ2-5; without DNA, the TCRdb call of TRBD2 cannot be checked. The V gene's germline CDR1 is KGHSH and CDR2 LQKENI. The CDR3 has 15 residues. The CDR3 spells CASQGLAGVGETQYF.